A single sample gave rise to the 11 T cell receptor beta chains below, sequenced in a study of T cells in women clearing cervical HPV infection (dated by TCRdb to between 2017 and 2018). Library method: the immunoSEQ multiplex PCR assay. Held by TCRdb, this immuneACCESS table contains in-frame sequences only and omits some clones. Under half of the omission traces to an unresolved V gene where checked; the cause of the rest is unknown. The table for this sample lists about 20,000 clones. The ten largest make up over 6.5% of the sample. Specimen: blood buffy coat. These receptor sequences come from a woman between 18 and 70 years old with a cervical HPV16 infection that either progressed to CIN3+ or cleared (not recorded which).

The chain's CDR3 is CASSPRGVNNQPQHF. The DNA read from the CDR3 is TGTGCCAGCAGTCCCAGAGGGGTGAACAATCAGCCC. The chain joins TRBV2 to TRBJ1-5, with D tentatively TRBD1 (5 bases). The read stops 3 residues short of the end of the CDR3; the missing end is completed from the germline J gene. CDR1 and CDR2 from the germline V gene are SNHLY and FYNNEI. The CDR3 runs 15 residues. V shed 5 bases and J shed 3 bases, with 14 bases lying between them.

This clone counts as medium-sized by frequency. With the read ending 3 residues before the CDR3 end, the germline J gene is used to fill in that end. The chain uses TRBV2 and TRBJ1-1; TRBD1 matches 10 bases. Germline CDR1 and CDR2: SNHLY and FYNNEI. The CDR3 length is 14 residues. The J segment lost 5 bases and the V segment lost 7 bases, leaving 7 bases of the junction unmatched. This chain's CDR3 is CASIQTGQGTEAFF. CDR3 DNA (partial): TGTGCCAGCATTCAAACGGGACAGGGGACTGAA.

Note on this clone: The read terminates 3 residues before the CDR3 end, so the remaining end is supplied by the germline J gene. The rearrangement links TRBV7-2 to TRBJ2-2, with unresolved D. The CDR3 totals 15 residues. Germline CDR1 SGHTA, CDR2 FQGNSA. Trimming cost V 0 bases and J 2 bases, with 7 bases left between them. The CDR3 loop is CASSLARLNTGELFF. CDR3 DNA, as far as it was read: TGTGCCAGCAGCTTAGCGCGACTTAACACCGGGGAG.

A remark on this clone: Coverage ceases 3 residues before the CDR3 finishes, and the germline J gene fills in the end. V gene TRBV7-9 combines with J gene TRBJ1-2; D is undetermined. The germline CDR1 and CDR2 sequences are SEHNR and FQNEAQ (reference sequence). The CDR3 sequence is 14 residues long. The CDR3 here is CASSNGLAGVDYTF. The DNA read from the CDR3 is TGTGCCAGCAGCAACGGACTAGCGGGAGTGGAC.

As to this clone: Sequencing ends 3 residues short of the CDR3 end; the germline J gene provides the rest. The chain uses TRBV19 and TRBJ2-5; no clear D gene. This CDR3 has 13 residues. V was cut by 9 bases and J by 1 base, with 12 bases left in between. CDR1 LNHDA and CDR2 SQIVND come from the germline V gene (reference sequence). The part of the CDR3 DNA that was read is TGTGCCAGGAGCCCTCACCCCCAAGAGACC. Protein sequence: CARSPHPQET. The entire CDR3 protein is CARSPHPQETQYF.

CDR3 DNA (partial): TGTGCCAGCAGGGGCGCCGGGACACTCAACACTGAA. This sequence encodes CASRGAGTLNTE. The whole CDR3 is CASRGAGTLNTEAFF. This chain connects TRBV6-2 or TRBV6-3 to TRBJ1-1, with a tentative D call TRBD1 (6 bases). The DNA ends 3 residues before the CDR3 does, and the rest of the CDR3 is filled in from the germline J gene. Germline V gives CDR1 MNHEY, CDR2 SVGEGT. The CDR3 runs 15 residues. V lost 6 bases and J lost 2, with 16 bases in between.

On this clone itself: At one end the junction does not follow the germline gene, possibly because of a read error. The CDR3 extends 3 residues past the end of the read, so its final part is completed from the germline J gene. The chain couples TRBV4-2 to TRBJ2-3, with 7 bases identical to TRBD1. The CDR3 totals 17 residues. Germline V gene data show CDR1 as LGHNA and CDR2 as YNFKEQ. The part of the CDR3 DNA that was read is TGCGCCAGCAGCCAAGATCGAAGACAGGGTTATTCAGATACG. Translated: CASSQDRRQGYSDT. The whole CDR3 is CASSQDRRQGYSDTQYF.

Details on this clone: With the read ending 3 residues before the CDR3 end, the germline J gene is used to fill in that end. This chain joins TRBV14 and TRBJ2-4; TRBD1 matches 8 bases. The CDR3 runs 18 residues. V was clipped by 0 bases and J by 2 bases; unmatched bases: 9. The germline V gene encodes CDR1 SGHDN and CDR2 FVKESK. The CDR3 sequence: CASSQDHRQGRTKNIQYF. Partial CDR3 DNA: TGTGCCAGCAGCCAAGATCACAGACAGGGGAGAACCAAAAACATT.

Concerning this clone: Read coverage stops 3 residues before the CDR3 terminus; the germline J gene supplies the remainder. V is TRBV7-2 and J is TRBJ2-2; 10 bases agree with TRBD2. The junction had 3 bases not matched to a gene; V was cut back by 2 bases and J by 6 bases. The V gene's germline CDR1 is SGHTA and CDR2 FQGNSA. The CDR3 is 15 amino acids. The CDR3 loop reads CASSLTLAGAGELFF. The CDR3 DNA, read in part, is TGTGCCAGCAGCTTAACGCTAGCGGGAGCCGGGGAG.

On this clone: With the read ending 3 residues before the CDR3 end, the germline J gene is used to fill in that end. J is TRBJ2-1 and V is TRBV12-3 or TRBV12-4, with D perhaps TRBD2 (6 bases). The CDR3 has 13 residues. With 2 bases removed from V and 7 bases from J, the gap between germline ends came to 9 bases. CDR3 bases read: TGTGCCAGCAGTTTATCGGGGAGGAATGAG. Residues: CASSLSGRNE. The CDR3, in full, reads CASSLSGRNEQFF.

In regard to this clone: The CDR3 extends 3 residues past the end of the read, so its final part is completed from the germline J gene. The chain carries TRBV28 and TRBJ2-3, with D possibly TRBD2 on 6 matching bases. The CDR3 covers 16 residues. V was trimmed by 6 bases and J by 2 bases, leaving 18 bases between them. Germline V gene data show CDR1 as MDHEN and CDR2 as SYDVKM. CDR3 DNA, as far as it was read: TGTGCCAGCAGCCGTCCAGGAGGGGAGGTCACAGATACG. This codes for CASSRPGGEVTDT. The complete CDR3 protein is CASSRPGGEVTDTQYF. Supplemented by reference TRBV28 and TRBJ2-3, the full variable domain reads DVKVTQSSRYLVKRTGEKVFLECVQDMDHENMFWYRQDPGLGLRLIYFSYDVKMKEKGDIPEGYSVSREKKERFSLILESASTNQTSMYLCASSRPGGEVTDTQYFGPGTRLTVL.